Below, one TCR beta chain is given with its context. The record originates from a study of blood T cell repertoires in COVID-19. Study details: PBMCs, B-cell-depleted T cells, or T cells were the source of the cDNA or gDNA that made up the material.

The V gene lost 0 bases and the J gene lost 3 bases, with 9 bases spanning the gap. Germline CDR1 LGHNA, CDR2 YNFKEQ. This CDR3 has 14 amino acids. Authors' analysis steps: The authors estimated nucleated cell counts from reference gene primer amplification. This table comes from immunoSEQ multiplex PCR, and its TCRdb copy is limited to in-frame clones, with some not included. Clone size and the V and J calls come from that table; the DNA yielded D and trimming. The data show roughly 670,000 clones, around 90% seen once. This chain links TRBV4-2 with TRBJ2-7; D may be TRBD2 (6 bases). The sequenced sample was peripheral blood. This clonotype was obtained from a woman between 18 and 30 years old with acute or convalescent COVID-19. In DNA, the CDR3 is TGTGCCAGCAGCCAAGAGCTAGCGATCTACGAGCAGTACTTC. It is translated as CASSQELAIYEQYF.